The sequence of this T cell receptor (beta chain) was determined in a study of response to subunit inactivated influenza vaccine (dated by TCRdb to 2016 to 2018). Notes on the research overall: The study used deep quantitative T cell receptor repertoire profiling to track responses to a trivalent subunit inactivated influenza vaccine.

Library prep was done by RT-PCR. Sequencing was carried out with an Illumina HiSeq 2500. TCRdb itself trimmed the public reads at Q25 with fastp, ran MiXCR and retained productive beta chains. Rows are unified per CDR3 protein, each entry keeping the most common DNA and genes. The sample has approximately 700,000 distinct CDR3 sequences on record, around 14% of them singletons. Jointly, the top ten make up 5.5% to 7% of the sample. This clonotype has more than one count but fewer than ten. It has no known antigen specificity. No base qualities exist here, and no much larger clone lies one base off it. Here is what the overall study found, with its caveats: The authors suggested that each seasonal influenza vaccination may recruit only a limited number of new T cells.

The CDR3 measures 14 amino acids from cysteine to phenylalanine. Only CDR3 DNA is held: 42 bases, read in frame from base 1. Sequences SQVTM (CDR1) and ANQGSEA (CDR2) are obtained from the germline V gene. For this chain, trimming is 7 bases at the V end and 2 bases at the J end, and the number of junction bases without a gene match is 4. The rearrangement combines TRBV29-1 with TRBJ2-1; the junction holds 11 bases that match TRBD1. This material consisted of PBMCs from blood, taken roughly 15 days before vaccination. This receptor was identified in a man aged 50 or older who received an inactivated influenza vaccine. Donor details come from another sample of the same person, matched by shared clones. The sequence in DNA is TGCAGCGCTAAGGGACAGGGGGCCTACAATGAGCAGTTCTTC. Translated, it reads CSAKGQGAYNEQFF.